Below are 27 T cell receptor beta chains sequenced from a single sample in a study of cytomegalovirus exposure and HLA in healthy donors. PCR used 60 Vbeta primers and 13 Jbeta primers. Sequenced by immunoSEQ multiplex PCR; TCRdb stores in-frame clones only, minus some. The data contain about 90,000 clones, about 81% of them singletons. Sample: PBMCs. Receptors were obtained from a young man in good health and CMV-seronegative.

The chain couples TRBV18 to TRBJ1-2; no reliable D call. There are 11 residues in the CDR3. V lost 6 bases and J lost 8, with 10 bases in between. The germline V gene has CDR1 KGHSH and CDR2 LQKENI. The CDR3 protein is CASSPERGYTF. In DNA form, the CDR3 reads TGTGCCAGCTCCCCAGAGCGGGGCTACACCTTC.

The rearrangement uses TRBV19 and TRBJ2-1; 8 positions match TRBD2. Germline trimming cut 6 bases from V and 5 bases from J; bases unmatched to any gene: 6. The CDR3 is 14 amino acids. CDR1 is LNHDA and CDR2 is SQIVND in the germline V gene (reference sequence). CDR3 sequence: CASSPGLDNNEQFF. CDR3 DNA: TGTGCCAGTAGCCCGGGACTAGACAACAATGAGCAGTTCTTC.

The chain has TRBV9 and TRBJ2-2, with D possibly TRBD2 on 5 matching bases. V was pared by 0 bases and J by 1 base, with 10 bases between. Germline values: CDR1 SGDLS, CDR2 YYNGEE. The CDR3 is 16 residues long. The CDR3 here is CASSVGLQKNTGELFF. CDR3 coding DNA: TGTGCCAGCAGCGTAGGACTACAAAAGAACACCGGGGAGCTGTTTTTT.

The DNA for the CDR3 is TGTGCCAGCAGCCCATCGGGACAGGGGACGGGAGCTTTCTTT. Encoded protein: CASSPSGQGTGAFF. The V and J genes are TRBV9 and TRBJ1-1, with TRBD1 matching 10 bases. The V gene's germline CDR1 is SGDLS and CDR2 YYNGEE. This CDR3 has 14 residues. V lost 4 bases and J lost 10; bases outside the gene matches: 10.

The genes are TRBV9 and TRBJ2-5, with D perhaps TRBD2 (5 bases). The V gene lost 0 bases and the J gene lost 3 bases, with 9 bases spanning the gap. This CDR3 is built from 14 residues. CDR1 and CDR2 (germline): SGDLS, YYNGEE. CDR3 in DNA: TGTGCCAGCAGCGTAGATACGGGGAAAGAGACCCAGTACTTC. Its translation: CASSVDTGKETQYF.

CDR3 residues: CASSTGASGKSYEQYF. The DNA of the CDR3 is TGTGCCAGCAGCACCGGGGCTAGCGGGAAATCCTACGAGCAGTACTTC. This chain links TRBV13 with TRBJ2-7; TRBD2 matches at 9 bases. The CDR3 is 16 amino acids. The ends lost 5 bases at V and 1 base at J; junction bases unmatched: 9. Germline V gene data show CDR1 as PRHDT and CDR2 as FYEKMQ (reference sequence). The entire variable domain, with the rest obtained from reference TRBV13 and TRBJ2-7, is as follows: AAGVIQSPRHLIKEKRETATLKCYPIPRHDTVYWYQQGPGQDPQFLISFYEKMQSDKGSIPDRFSAQQFSDYHSELNMSSLELGDSALYFCASSTGASGKSYEQYFGPGTRLTVT.

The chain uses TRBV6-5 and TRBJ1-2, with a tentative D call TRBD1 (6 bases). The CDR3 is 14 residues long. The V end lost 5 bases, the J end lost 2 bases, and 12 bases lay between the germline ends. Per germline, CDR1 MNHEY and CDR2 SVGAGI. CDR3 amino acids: CASSRTTGNYGYTF. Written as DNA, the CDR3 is TGTGCCAGCAGTCGCACTACAGGGAACTATGGCTACACCTTC.

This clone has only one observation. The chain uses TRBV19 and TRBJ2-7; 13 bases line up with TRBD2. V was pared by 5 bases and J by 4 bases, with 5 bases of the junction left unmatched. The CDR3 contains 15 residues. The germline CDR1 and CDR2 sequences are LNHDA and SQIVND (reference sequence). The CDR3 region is CASSGRTSGSYEQYF. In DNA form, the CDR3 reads TGTGCCAGTAGTGGTCGGACTAGCGGGAGTTACGAGCAGTACTTC.

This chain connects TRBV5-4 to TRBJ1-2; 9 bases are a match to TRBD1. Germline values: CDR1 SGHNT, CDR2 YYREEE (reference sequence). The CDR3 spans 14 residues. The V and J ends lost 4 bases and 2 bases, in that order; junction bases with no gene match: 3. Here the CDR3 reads CASSPGQGNYGYTF. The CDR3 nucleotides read TGTGCCAGCAGCCCGGGACAGGGCAACTATGGCTACACCTTC. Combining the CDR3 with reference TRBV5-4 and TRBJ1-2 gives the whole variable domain ETGVTQSPTHLIKTRGQQVTLRCSSQSGHNTVSWYQQALGQGPQFIFQYYREEENGRGNFPPRFSGLQFPNYSSELNVNALELDDSALYLCASSPGQGNYGYTFGSGTRLTVV.

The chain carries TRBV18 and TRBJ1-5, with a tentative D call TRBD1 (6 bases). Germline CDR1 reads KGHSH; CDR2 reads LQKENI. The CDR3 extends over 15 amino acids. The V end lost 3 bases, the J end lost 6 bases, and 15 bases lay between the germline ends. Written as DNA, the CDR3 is TGTGCCAGCTCACCGGGCCAGGGGATTGCTCAGCCCCAGCATTTT. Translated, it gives CASSPGQGIAQPQHF.

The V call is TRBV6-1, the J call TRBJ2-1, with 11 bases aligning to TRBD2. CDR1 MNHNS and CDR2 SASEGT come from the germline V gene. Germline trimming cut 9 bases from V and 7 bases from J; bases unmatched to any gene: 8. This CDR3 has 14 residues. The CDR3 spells CASRSGRAVNEQFF. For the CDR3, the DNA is TGTGCCAGTCGTAGCGGGAGGGCCGTGAATGAGCAGTTCTTC.

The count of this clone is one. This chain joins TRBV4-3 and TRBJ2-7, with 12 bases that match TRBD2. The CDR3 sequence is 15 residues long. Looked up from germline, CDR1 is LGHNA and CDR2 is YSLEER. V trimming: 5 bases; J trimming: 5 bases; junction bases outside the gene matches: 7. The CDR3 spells CASSLRLAGANEQYF. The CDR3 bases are TGCGCCAGCAGCTTGCGACTAGCGGGAGCCAACGAGCAGTACTTC.

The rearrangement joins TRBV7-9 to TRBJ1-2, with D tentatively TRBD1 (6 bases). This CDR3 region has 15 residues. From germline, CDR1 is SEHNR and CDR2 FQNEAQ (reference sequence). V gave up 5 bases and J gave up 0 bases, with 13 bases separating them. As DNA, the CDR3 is TGTGCCAGCAGCGCGACAGGTTTAGCTAACTATGGCTACACCTTC. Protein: CASSATGLANYGYTF.

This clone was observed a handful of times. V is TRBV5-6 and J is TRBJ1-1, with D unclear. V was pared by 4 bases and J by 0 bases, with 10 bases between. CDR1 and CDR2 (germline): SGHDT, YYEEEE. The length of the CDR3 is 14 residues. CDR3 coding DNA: TGTGCCAGCAGCAGACAATCGGTGAACACTGAAGCTTTCTTT. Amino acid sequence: CASSRQSVNTEAFF. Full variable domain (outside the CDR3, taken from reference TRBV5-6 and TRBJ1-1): DAGVTQSPTHLIKTRGQQVTLRCSPKSGHDTVSWYQQALGQGPQFIFQYYEEEERQRGNFPDRFSGHQFPNYSSELNVNALLLGDSALYLCASSRQSVNTEAFFGQGTRLTVV.

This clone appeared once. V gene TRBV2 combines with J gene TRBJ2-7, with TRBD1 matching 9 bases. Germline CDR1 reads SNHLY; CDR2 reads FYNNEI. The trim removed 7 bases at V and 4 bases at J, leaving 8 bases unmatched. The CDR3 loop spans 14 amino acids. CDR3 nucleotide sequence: TGTGCCAGCAACTTCGGGACAGGGCAATACGAGCAGTACTTC. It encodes CASNFGTGQYEQYF.

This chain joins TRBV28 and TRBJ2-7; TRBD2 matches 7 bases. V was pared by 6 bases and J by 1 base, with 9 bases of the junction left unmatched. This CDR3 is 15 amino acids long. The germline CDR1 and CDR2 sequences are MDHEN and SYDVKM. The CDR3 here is CASSTLALESYEQYF. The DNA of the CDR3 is TGTGCCAGCAGCACACTAGCGCTCGAATCCTACGAGCAGTACTTC. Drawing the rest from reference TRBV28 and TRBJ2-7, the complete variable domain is DVKVTQSSRYLVKRTGEKVFLECVQDMDHENMFWYRQDPGLGLRLIYFSYDVKMKEKGDIPEGYSVSREKKERFSLILESASTNQTSMYLCASSTLALESYEQYFGPGTRLTVT.

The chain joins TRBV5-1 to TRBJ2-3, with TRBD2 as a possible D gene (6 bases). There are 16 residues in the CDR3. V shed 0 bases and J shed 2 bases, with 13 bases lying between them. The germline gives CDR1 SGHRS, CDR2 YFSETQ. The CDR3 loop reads CASSLGTGVFTDTQYF. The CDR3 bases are TGCGCCAGCAGCTTGGGGACGGGAGTATTCACAGATACGCAGTATTTT.

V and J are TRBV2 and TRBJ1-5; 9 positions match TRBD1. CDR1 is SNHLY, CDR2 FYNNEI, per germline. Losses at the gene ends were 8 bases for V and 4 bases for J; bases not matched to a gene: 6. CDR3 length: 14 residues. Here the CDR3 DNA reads TGTGCCAGCCGGGACAGGGTGTGGAATCAGCCCCAGCATTTT. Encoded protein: CASRDRVWNQPQHF.

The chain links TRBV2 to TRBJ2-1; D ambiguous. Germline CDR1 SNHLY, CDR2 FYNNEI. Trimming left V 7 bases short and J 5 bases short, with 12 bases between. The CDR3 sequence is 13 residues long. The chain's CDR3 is CASTRVSDNEQFF. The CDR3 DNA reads TGTGCCAGCACCCGGGTTTCGGACAATGAGCAGTTCTTC. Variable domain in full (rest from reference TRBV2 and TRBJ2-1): EPEVTQTPSHQVTQMGQEVILRCVPISNHLYFYWYRQILGQKVEFLVSFYNNEISEKSEIFDDQFSVERPDGSNFTLKIRSTKLEDSAMYFCASTRVSDNEQFFGPGTRLTVL.

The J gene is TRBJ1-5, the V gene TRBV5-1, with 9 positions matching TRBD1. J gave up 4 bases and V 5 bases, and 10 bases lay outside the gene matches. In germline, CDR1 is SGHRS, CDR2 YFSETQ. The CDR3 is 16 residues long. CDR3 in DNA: TGCGCCAGCAGGGAAGGACAGGGGACTTCGAATCAGCCCCAGCATTTT. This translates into CASREGQGTSNQPQHF.

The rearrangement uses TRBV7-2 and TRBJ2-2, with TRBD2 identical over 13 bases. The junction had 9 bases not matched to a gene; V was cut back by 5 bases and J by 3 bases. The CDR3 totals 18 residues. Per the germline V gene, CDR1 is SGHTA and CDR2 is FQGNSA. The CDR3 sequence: CASSLLAGGPRDTGELFF. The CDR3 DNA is TGTGCCAGCAGCCTACTAGCGGGAGGGCCTCGGGACACCGGGGAGCTGTTTTTT. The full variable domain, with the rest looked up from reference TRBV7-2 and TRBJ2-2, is GAGVSQSPSNKVTEKGKDVELRCDPISGHTALYWYRQSLGQGLEFLIYFQGNSAPDKSGLPSDRFSAERTGGSVSTLTIQRTQQEDSAVYLCASSLLAGGPRDTGELFFGEGSRLTVL.

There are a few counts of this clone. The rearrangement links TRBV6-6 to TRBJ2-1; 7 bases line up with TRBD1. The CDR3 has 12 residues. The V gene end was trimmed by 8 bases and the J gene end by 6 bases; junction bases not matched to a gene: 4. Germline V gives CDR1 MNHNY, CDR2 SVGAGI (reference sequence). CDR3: CASGDRVNEQFF. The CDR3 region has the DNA TGTGCCAGCGGCGACAGGGTCAATGAGCAGTTCTTC.

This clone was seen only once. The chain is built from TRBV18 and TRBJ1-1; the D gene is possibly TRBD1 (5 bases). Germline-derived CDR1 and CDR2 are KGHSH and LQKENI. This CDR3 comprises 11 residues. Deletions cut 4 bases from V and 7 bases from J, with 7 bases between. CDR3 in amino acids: CASSLQGEAFF. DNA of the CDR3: TGTGCCAGCTCACTCCAGGGTGAAGCTTTCTTT.

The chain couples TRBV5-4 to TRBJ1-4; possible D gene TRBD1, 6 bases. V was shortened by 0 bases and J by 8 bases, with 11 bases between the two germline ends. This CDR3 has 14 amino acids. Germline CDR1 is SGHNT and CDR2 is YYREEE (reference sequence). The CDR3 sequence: CASSLATGGEKLFF. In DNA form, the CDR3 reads TGTGCCAGCAGCTTGGCGACAGGTGGGGAAAAACTGTTTTTT.

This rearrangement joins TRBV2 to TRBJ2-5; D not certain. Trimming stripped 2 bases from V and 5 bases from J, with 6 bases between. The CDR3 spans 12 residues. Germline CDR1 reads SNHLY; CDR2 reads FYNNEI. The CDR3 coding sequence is TGTGCCAGCAGTGAAATGAGGGAGACCCAGTACTTC. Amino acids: CASSEMRETQYF.

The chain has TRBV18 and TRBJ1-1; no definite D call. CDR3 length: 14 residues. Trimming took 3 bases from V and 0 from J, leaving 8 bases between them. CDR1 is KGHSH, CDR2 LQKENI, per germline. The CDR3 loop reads CASSPRILNTEAFF. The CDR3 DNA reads TGTGCCAGCTCACCGAGGATCCTGAACACTGAAGCTTTCTTT.

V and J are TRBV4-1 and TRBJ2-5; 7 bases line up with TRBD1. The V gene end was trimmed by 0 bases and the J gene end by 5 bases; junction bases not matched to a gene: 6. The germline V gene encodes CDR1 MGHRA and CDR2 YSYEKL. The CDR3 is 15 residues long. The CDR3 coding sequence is TGCGCCAGCAGCCAAGAAGGGGGCTGGTGGGAGACCCAGTACTTC. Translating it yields CASSQEGGWWETQYF.